The 9 T cell receptor beta chains reported below all come from one sample, sequenced in a study of T cell changes during pregnancy in multiple sclerosis. Libraries were prepared by immunoSEQ multiplex PCR; TCRdb keeps only in-frame clonotypes and omits some of them. Here the sample spans about 42,000 clones, around 80% being singletons. The source was CD4+ T cells from peripheral blood mononuclear cells, collected before pregnancy. The receptors come from a female donor with multiple sclerosis, enrolled in a pregnancy study.

The rearrangement uses TRBV25-1 and TRBJ2-3, with D hard to call. This CDR3 contains 14 residues. Trimming cost V 6 bases and J 0 bases, with 10 bases left between them. CDR1 and CDR2 from the germline V gene are MGHDK and SYGVNS. The CDR3 DNA reads TGTGCCAGCAGCGCCCTGACTAGCACAGATACGCAGTATTTT. Translated, it gives CASSALTSTDTQYF.

In this sample, this clone turned up once. The chain joins TRBV7-6 to TRBJ2-5; D possibly corresponds to TRBD2 (5 bases). V was trimmed by 8 bases and J by 5 bases, leaving 12 bases between them. Germline CDR1 and CDR2: SGHVS and FNYEAQ. The CDR3 loop spans 12 amino acids. Here the CDR3 reads CASRRTSETQYF. The CDR3 coding sequence is TGTGCCAGCCGGAGGACTTCGGAGACCCAGTACTTC.

The chain carries TRBV29-1 and TRBJ2-1, with 13 bases matching TRBD2. Germline V gene data show CDR1 as SQVTM and CDR2 as ANQGSEA. V shed 2 bases, J shed 5 bases, and the junction held 12 bases outside the gene matches. The CDR3 has 18 residues. CDR3 region: CSVESPITSGGVNNEQFF. For the CDR3, the DNA is TGCAGCGTTGAAAGCCCTATTACTAGCGGGGGGGTTAACAATGAGCAGTTCTTC.

The rearrangement joins TRBV7-2 to TRBJ1-4, with 10 positions matching TRBD1. Germline CDR1 and CDR2: SGHTA and FQGNSA. The CDR3 contains 14 residues. With 3 bases clipped from V and 8 bases from J, the junction kept 3 bases outside the gene matches. The CDR3 DNA reads as TGTGCCAGCAGCTTTGACAGGGGGCAAGAAAAACTGTTTTTT. Its translation is CASSFDRGQEKLFF.

The count of this clone is one. The chain uses TRBV15 and TRBJ1-3; D is ambiguous. CDR1 is LNHNV, CDR2 YYDKDF, per germline (reference sequence). V was shortened by 6 bases and J by 0 bases, with 12 bases between the two germline ends. This CDR3 has 15 amino acids. The CDR3 nucleotides are TGTGCCACCAGGGAGGGTACTAACTCTGGAAACACCATATATTTT. Its protein is CATREGTNSGNTIYF.

This clone came up once. The chain employs TRBV2 and TRBJ2-5; D not certain. The germline gives CDR1 SNHLY, CDR2 FYNNEI. V lost 2 bases, J lost 2 bases, and 9 bases lay in between. CDR3 length equals 14 residues. In DNA form, the CDR3 reads TGTGCCAGCAGTGAATTCACAGATCAAGAGACCCAGTACTTC. This translates into CASSEFTDQETQYF.

In nucleotides, the CDR3 is TGCGCCAGCAGCCCGGGACTGGCTTACAATGAGCAGTTCTTC. Its protein product is CASSPGLAYNEQFF. The chain couples TRBV5-1 to TRBJ2-1; D might be TRBD2 (6 bases). The germline V gene encodes CDR1 SGHRS and CDR2 YFSETQ. The V gene lost 4 bases and the J gene lost 4 bases, with 12 bases spanning the gap. The CDR3 sequence is 14 residues long. The full variable domain, with the rest looked up from reference TRBV5-1 and TRBJ2-1, is KAGVTQTPRYLIKTRGQQVTLSCSPISGHRSVSWYQQTPGQGLQFLFEYFSETQRNKGNFPGRFSGRQFSNSRSEMNVSTLELGDSALYLCASSPGLAYNEQFFGPGTRLTVL.

The chain is built from TRBV19 and TRBJ1-3; D remains ambiguous. The germline CDR1 and CDR2 sequences are LNHDA and SQIVND (reference sequence). The CDR3 runs 14 residues. The ends were cut back, 7 bases at V and 4 bases at J, with 14 bases in the middle. The CDR3 reads CASTAHSFGNTIYF. CDR3 nucleotide sequence: TGTGCCAGTACCGCTCACTCTTTCGGAAACACCATATATTTT.

The V and J genes are TRBV6-4 and TRBJ1-1, with 7 bases identical to TRBD1. This CDR3 contains 13 residues. CDR1 and CDR2 from the germline V gene are MRHNA and SNTAGT. Trimming at V came to 6 bases and at J to 1 base, leaving 2 bases not matched to a gene. The CDR3 loop is CASRTGTNTEAFF. The CDR3 DNA follows: TGTGCCAGCAGGACAGGGACGAACACTGAAGCTTTCTTT.